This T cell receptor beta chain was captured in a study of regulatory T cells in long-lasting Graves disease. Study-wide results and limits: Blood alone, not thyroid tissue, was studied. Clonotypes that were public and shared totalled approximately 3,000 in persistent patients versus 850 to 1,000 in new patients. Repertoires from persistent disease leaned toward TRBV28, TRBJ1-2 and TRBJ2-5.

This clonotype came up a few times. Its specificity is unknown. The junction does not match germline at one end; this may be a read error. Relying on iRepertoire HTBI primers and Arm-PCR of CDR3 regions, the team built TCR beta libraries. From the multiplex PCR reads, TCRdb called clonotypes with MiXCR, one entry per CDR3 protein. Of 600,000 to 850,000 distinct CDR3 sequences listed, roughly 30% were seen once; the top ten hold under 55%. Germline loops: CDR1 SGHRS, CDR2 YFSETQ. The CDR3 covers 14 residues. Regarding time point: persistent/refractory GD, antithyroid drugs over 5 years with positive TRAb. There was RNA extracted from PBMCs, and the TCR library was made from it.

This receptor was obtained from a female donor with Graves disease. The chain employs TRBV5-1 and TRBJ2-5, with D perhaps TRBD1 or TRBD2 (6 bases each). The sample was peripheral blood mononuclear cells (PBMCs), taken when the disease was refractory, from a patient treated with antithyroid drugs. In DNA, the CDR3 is TGTGCCAGCAGCGTCGGAGCGGAGGGGGGGACCCAGTACTTC. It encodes CASSVGAEGGTQYF.